This TCR beta chain was sequenced during a study of shared clonotypes between healthy human individuals. Regarding the study as a whole: What naive subsets generally showed was a larger estimated richness than memory subsets showed. It was only blood that was sampled, and tissue repertoires likely differ. Clonotype sharing among donors, it was expected, would be affected by sequencing depth.

Selected positively for CCR7 and CD45RO-negative, naive CD8 cells excluded terminally differentiated effector memory CD45RA+ cells. As to this clone: What it recognizes is unknown.

The table came from immunoSEQ multiplex PCR; TCRdb's copy has only in-frame clones and leaves some out. This sample has roughly 2,000,000 clones, with about 93% found just once. The material sequenced was naive CD8+ T cells from PBMCs. The sequence came from a man between 18 and 35 years old in good health. Some clones in this sample may be carry-over from other donors' samples.

CDR3 sequence (DNA): TGTGCCAGCAGTTTAGAGGGGTGGAGGGGTGAATTCTCTGGGGCCAACGTCCTGACTTTC. This encodes CASSLEGWRGEFSGANVLTF. This chain joins TRBV27 and TRBJ2-6; a weak D match, TRBD2 (6 bases). Germline CDR1 and CDR2: MNHEY and SMNVEV (reference sequence). This CDR3 is 20 amino acids long. Trimming cost V 2 bases and J 0 bases, with 20 bases left between them.